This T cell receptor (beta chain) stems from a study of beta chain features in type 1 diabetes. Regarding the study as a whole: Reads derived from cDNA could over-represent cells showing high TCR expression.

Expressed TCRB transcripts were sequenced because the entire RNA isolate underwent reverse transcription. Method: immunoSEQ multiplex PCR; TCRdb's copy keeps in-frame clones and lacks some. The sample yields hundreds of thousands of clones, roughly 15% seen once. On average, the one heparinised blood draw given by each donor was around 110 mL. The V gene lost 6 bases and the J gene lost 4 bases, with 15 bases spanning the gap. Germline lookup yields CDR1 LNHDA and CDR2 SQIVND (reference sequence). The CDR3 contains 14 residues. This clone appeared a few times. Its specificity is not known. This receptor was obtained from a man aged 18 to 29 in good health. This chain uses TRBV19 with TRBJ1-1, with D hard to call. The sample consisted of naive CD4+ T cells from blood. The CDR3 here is CASSTPRETTEAFF. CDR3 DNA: TGTGCCAGTAGCACCCCAAGGGAGACCACTGAAGCTTTCTTT.